This TCR beta chain was retrieved from a study of T-cell reconstitution after alpha-beta-depleted transplantation in children. CDR1 and CDR2 from the germline V gene are ENHRY and SYGVKD. The CDR3 has 15 amino acids. With 2 bases removed from V and 4 bases from J, the gap between germline ends came to 14 bases. During its preparation, the TCRbeta library received unique molecular identifiers. TCRdb called the PCR reads again in MiXCR, with one record for every CDR3 protein. The repertoire holds 420,000 or so distinct CDR3 sequences, with about a tenth as singletons. The chain carries TRBV10-3 and TRBJ1-1; D unresolved. This receptor was obtained from a human donor who donated a stem cell graft to a child with acute myeloid leukemia. The sequenced sample was PBMCs from the stem cell graft donor, obtained from the stem cell graft. This chain's CDR3 is CAISEPSERSTEAFF. The CDR3 DNA follows: TGTGCCATCAGTGAGCCCTCGGAGAGAAGCACTGAAGCTTTCTTT.